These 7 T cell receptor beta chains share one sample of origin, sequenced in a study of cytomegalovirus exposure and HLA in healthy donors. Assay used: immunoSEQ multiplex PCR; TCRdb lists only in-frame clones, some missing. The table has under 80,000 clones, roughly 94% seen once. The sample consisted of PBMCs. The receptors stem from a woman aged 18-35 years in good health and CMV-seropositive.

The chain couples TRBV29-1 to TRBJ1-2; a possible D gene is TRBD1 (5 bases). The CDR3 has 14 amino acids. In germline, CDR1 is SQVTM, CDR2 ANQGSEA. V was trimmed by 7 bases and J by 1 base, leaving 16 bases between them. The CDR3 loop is CSALNVTVNYGYTF. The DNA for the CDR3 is TGCAGCGCCCTTAATGTGACAGTTAACTATGGCTACACCTTC.

CDR3 loop: CASSIQGTKYEQYF. DNA of the CDR3: TGTGCCAGCAGCATACAGGGGACCAAATACGAGCAGTACTTC. The rearrangement joins TRBV7-2 to TRBJ2-7; 7 nucleotides match TRBD1. The CDR3 sequence is 14 residues long. V shed 5 bases and J 4 bases; nucleotides not matched to a gene: 8. Germline CDR1 and CDR2: SGHTA and FQGNSA. The entire variable domain, with the rest obtained from reference TRBV7-2 and TRBJ2-7, is as follows: GAGVSQSPSNKVTEKGKDVELRCDPISGHTALYWYRQSLGQGLEFLIYFQGNSAPDKSGLPSDRFSAERTGGSVSTLTIQRTQQEDSAVYLCASSIQGTKYEQYFGPGTRLTVT.

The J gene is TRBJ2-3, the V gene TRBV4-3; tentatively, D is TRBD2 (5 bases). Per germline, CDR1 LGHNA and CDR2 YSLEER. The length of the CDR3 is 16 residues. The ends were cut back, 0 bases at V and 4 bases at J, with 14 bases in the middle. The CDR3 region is CASSQELANFADTQYF. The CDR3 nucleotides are TGCGCCAGCAGCCAAGAATTAGCGAACTTTGCAGATACGCAGTATTTT.

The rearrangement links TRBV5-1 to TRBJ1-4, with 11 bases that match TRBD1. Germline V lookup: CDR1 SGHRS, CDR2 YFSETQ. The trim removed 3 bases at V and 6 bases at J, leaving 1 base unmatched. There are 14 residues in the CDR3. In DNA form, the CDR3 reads TGCGCCAGCAGCTGGGGACAGGGGGATGAAAAACTGTTTTTT. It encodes CASSWGQGDEKLFF.

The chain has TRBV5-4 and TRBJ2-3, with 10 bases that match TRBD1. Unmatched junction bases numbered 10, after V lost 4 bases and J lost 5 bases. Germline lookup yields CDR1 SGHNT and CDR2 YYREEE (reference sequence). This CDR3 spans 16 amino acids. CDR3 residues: CASSPKGDRGGDTQYF. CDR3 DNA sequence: TGTGCCAGCAGCCCAAAGGGGGACAGGGGAGGAGATACGCAGTATTTT.

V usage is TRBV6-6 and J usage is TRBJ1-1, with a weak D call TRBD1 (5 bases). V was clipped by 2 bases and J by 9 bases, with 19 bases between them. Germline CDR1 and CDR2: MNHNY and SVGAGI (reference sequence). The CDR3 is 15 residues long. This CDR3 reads CASSYGGGDIQKAFF. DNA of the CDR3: TGTGCCAGCAGTTACGGGGGAGGGGATATTCAAAAAGCTTTCTTT.

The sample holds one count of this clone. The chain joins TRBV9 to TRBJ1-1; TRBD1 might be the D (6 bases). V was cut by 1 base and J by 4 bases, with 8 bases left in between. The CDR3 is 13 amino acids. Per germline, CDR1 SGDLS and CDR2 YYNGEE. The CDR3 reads CASSVRGATEAFF. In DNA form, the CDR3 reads TGTGCCAGCAGCGTACGGGGGGCCACTGAAGCTTTCTTT.